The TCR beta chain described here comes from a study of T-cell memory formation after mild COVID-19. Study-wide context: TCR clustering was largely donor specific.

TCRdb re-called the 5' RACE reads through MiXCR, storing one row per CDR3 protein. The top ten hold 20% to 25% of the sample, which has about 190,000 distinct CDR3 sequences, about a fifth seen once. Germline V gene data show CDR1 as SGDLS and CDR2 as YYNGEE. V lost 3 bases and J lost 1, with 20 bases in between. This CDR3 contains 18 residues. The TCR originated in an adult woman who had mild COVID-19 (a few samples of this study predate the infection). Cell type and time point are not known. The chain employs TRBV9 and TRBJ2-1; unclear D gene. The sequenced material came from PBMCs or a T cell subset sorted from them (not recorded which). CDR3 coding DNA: TGTGCCAGCAGCGACTCCCCACAAAGATCCGGTTCCTACAATGAGCAGTTCTTC. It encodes CASSDSPQRSGSYNEQFF.